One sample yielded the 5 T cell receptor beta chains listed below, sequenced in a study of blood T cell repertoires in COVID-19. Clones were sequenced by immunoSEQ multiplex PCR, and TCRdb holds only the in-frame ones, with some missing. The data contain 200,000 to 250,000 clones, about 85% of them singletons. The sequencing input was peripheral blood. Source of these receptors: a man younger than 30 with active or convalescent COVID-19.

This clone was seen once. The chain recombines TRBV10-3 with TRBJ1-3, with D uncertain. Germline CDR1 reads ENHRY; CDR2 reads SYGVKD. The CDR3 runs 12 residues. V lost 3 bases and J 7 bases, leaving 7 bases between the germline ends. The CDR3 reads CAISEVGNTIYF. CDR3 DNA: TGTGCCATCAGTGAAGTGGGCAACACCATATATTTT.

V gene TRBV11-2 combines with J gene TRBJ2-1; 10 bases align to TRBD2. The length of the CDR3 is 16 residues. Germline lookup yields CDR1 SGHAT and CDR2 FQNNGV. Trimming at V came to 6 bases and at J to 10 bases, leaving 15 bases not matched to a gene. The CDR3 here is CASSTGNRAGGREQFF. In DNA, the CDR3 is TGTGCCAGCAGTACAGGGAATAGAGCGGGAGGGAGAGAGCAGTTCTTC.

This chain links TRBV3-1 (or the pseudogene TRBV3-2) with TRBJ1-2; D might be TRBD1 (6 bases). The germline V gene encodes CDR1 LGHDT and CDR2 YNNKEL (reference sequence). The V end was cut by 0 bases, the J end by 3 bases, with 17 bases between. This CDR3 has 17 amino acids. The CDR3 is CASSQDKAGALYYGYTF. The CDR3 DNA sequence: TGTGCCAGCAGCCAAGATAAGGCAGGGGCGCTGTACTATGGCTACACCTTC.

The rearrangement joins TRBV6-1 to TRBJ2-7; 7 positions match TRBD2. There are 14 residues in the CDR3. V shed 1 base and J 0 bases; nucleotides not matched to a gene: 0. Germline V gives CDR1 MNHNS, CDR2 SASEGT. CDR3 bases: TGTGCCAGCAGTGAAGGCGGGAGCTCCTACGAGCAGTACTTC. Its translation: CASSEGGSSYEQYF.

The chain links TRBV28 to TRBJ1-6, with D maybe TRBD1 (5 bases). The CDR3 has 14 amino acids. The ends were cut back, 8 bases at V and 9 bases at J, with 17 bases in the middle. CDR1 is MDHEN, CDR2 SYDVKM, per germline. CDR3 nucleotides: TGTGCCAGCCAACCTCAGACAGTCAGTTCACCCCTCCACTTT. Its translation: CASQPQTVSSPLHF. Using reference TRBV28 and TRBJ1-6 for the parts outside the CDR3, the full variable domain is DVKVTQSSRYLVKRTGEKVFLECVQDMDHENMFWYRQDPGLGLRLIYFSYDVKMKEKGDIPEGYSVSREKKERFSLILESASTNQTSMYLCASQPQTVSSPLHFGNGTRLTVT.